Listed here are 14 T cell receptor beta chains from one sample, sequenced in a study of T cells in Graves' hyperthyroidism and ophthalmopathy. There were TCR beta CDR3 regions amplified from RNA transcripts. HTBI primers were employed in a first-round RT-PCR of the TCR CDR3. One entry per CDR3 protein results from TCRdb running MiXCR on the multiplex PCR reads. The sample shows 360,000 or so distinct CDR3 sequences, approximately 14% of them seen only once. Sequencing was carried out using blood. The receptors stem from an older woman with Graves' ophthalmopathy.

This clonotype was recorded many times. This sequence joins TRBV20-1 and TRBJ2-7, with D possibly matching TRBD2 (5 bases). Per the germline V gene, CDR1 is DFQATT and CDR2 is SNEGSKA (reference sequence). The CDR3 is made up of 11 amino acids. Trimming took 6 bases from V and 8 from J, leaving 14 bases between them. The CDR3 spells CSALAGVKQYF. Written as DNA, the CDR3 is TGCAGTGCCCTCGCCGGGGTAAAGCAGTACTTC.

J is TRBJ2-7 and V is TRBV9, with D possibly being TRBD1 or TRBD2 (5 bases each). Germline V gene lookup returns CDR1 SGDLS and CDR2 YYNGEE. V gave up 4 bases and J gave up 7 bases, with 21 bases separating them. The CDR3 loop spans 15 amino acids. CDR3 in DNA: TGTGCCAGCAGCTCCGGGACGGCTAGTCTGGAGGAGCAGTACTTC. Residues: CASSSGTASLEEQYF.

The table lists this clonotype with many counts. The gene calls are TRBV28 and TRBJ1-5, with a possible D match to TRBD1 (6 bases). Germline assignment: CDR1 MDHEN and CDR2 SYDVKM. V lost 2 bases and J 6 bases, leaving 14 bases between the germline ends. The CDR3 runs to 15 residues. DNA of the CDR3: TGTGCCAGCAGTTTACGGAGGGGGTATGGTCAGCCCCAGCATTTT. This translates into CASSLRRGYGQPQHF.

This clonotype was counted many times. V gene TRBV3-1 combines with J gene TRBJ2-5, with TRBD2 as a possible D gene (5 bases). The CDR3 spans 13 residues. Trimming cost V 6 bases and J 5 bases, with 13 bases left between them. The germline gives CDR1 LGHDT, CDR2 YNNKEL (reference sequence). The CDR3 DNA reads as TGTGCCAGCAGTGGACTGGATCGGGAGACCCAGTACTTC. The encoded protein is CASSGLDRETQYF.

As DNA, the CDR3 is TGTGCCAGCAAACGACTAGCGTATACCTACGAGCAGTACTTC. Translating gives CASKRLAYTYEQYF. The chain uses TRBV28 and TRBJ2-7, with TRBD2 identical over 8 bases. The CDR3 totals 14 residues. Germline V lookup: CDR1 MDHEN, CDR2 SYDVKM. Trimming cost V 7 bases and J 2 bases; bases outside gene matches: 7. Based on the CDR3 plus reference TRBV28 and TRBJ2-7, the full variable domain is DVKVTQSSRYLVKRTGEKVFLECVQDMDHENMFWYRQDPGLGLRLIYFSYDVKMKEKGDIPEGYSVSREKKERFSLILESASTNQTSMYLCASKRLAYTYEQYFGPGTRLTVT.

At least ten counts were recorded for this clonotype. The genes are TRBV7-2 and TRBJ2-3, with a tentative D call TRBD2 (5 bases). Germline CDR1 SGHTA, CDR2 FQGNSA. The CDR3 is 16 residues long. V was trimmed by 3 bases and J by 3 bases, leaving 16 bases between them. The CDR3 loop is CASSFRTGMRTDTQYF. The CDR3 bases are TGTGCCAGCAGCTTCAGGACGGGAATGAGGACAGATACGCAGTATTTT.

The rearrangement uses TRBV10-3 and TRBJ2-7; tentatively, D is TRBD1 (5 bases). This CDR3 comprises 14 residues. Germline CDR1 and CDR2: ENHRY and SYGVKD. V lost 0 bases and J 2 bases, leaving 8 bases between the germline ends. The CDR3 spells CAISESTQAYEQYF. CDR3 sequence (DNA): TGTGCCATCAGTGAGTCGACACAGGCCTACGAGCAGTACTTC.

This clonotype was counted at least ten times. The chain employs TRBV7-2 and TRBJ1-4; no reliable D call. Trimming pared 5 bases from V and 3 bases from J, leaving 16 bases between. The V gene's germline CDR1 is SGHTA and CDR2 FQGNSA. This CDR3 contains 16 residues. The CDR3 sequence: CASSPRGPTANEKLFF. CDR3 nucleotides: TGTGCCAGCAGCCCCCGAGGGCCGACGGCTAATGAAAAACTGTTTTTT.

This clonotype has a count of ten or more. The rearrangement uses TRBV5-1 and TRBJ2-3; D is uncertain. The V end lost 6 bases, the J end lost 3 bases, and 14 bases lay between the germline ends. The CDR3 has 14 residues. From germline, CDR1 is SGHRS and CDR2 YFSETQ. DNA for the CDR3: TGCGCCAGCACCTCCTCCGTGGGGACAGATACGCAGTATTTT. This gives the protein CASTSSVGTDTQYF.

This clonotype was seen at least ten times. The chain links TRBV3-1 to TRBJ2-7; D remains unclear. The CDR3 runs to 13 residues. Germline CDR1 is LGHDT and CDR2 is YNNKEL (reference sequence). V was trimmed by 4 bases and J by 1 base, leaving 8 bases between them. DNA for the CDR3: TGTGCCAGCAGCCTTTCCCGATCCTACGAGCAGTACTTC. As protein: CASSLSRSYEQYF.

This clonotype was counted at least ten times. The V and J genes are TRBV19 and TRBJ2-1; maybe TRBD2 (5 bases). In germline, CDR1 is LNHDA, CDR2 SQIVND (reference sequence). The CDR3 extends over 13 amino acids. The V gene lost 6 bases and the J gene lost 6 bases, with 12 bases spanning the gap. CDR3 sequence: CASRASEANEQFF. In DNA form, the CDR3 reads TGTGCCAGTAGGGCCTCGGAGGCCAATGAGCAGTTCTTC.

This clonotype was recorded a few times. The rearrangement joins TRBV29-1 to TRBJ2-2, with TRBD2 identical over 7 bases. Germline V gives CDR1 SQVTM, CDR2 ANQGSEA. The CDR3 consists of 20 residues. Trimming removed 0 bases from V and 0 bases from J; junction bases left unmatched: 16. CDR3 protein: CSVEDGASGREYPNTGELFF. The CDR3 nucleotides are TGCAGCGTTGAAGATGGGGCATCGGGGCGGGAGTATCCGAACACCGGGGAGCTGTTTTTT.

This clonotype was counted only a few times. CDR3 sequence reads: CASSNRDSDTQYF. CDR3 coding DNA: TGTGCCAGTAGTAACAGGGACAGCGATACGCAGTATTTT. The chain uses TRBV19 and TRBJ2-3; the match to TRBD1 covers 7 bases. Germline values: CDR1 LNHDA, CDR2 SQIVND (reference sequence). Trimming at V came to 4 bases and at J to 6 bases, leaving 4 bases not matched to a gene. This CDR3 spans 13 amino acids. Based on the CDR3 plus reference TRBV19 and TRBJ2-3, the full variable domain is DGGITQSPKYLFRKEGQNVTLSCEQNLNHDAMYWYRQDPGQGLRLIYYSQIVNDFQKGDIAEGYSVSREKKESFPLTVTSAQKNPTAFYLCASSNRDSDTQYFGPGTRLTVL.

This clonotype was recorded many times. This chain uses TRBV3-1 with TRBJ1-6; tentatively, D is TRBD1 (6 bases). Germline V gene sequence: CDR1 LGHDT, CDR2 YNNKEL (reference sequence). The ends were cut back, 4 bases at V and 5 bases at J, with 9 bases in the middle. The CDR3 covers 14 residues. In nucleotides, the CDR3 is TGTGCCAGCAGCCCTGGGGGCAATAATTCACCCCTCCACTTT. Its translation: CASSPGGNNSPLHF.